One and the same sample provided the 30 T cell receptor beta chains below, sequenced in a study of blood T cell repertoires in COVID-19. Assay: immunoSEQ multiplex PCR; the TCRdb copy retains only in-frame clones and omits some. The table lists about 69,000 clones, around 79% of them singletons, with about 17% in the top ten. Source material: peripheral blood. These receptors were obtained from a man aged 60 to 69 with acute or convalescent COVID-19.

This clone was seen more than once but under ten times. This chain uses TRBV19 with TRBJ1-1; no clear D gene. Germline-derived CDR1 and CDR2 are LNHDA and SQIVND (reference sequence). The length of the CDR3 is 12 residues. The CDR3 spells CASGDGYTEAFF. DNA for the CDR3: TGTGCGTCCGGGGATGGGTACACTGAAGCTTTCTTT.

The CDR3 nucleotides are TGTGCCAGCTCGCTACAGGGGGCGGGAAACACTGAAGCTTTCTTT. Translating it yields CASSLQGAGNTEAFF. The V call is TRBV18, the J call TRBJ1-1; 9 bases line up with TRBD1. CDR1 and CDR2 (germline): KGHSH, LQKENI. V trimming: 6 bases; J trimming: 2 bases; junction bases outside the gene matches: 7. The CDR3 consists of 15 residues.

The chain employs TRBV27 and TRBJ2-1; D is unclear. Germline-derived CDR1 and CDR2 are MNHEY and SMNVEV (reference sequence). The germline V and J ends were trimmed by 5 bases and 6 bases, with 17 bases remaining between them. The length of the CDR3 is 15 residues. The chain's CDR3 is CASSTLTRQGNEQFF. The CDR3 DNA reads TGTGCCAGCAGTACCCTAACGCGGCAAGGCAATGAGCAGTTCTTC.

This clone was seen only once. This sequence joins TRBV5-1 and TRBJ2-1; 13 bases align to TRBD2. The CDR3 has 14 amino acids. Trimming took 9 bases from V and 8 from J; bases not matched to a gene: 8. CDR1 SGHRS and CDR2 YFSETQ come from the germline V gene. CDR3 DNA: TGCGCCACTACGGGACTAGCGGGGATGGATGAGCAGTTCTTC. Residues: CATTGLAGMDEQFF.

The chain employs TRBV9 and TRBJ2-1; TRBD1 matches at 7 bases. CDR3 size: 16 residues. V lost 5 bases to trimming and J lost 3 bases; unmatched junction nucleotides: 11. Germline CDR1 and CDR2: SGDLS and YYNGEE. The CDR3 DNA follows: TGTGCCAGCAGTGCAAAAGACAGGGCTCTCTACAATGAGCAGTTCTTC. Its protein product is CASSAKDRALYNEQFF. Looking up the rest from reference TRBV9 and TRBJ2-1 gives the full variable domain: DSGVTQTPKHLITATGQRVTLRCSPRSGDLSVYWYQQSLDQGLQFLIQYYNGEERAKGNILERFSAQQFPDLHSELNLSSLELGDSALYFCASSAKDRALYNEQFFGPGTRLTVL.

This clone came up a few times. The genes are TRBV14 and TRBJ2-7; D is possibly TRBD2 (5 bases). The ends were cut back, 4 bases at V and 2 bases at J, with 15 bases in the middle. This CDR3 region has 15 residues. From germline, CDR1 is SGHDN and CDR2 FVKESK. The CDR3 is CASSPGTGLTYEQYF. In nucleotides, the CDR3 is TGTGCCAGCAGCCCCGGAACGGGGTTAACCTACGAGCAGTACTTC.

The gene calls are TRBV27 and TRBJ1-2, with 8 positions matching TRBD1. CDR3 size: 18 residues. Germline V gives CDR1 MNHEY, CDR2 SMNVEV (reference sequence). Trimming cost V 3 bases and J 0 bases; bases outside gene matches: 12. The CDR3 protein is CASSFSSRDRLANYGYTF. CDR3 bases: TGTGCCAGCAGTTTTTCGTCCCGGGACAGGCTAGCTAACTATGGCTACACCTTC.

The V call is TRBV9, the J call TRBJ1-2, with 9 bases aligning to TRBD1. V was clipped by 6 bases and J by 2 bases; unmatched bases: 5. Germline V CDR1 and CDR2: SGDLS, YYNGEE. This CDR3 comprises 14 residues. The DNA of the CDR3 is TGTGCCAGCAACAGGGGGCTGTCGAACTATGGCTACACCTTC. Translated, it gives CASNRGLSNYGYTF.

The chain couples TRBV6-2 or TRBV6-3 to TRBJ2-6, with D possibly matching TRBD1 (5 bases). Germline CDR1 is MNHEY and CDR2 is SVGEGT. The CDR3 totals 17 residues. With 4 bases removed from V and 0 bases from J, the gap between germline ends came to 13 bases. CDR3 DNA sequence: TGTGCCAGCAGTTCGACCGGACAATCCTCTGGGGCCAACGTCCTGACTTTC. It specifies CASSSTGQSSGANVLTF.

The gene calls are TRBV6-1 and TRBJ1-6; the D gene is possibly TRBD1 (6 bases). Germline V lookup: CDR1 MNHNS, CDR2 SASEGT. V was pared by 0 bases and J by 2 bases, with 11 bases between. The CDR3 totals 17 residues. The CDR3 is CASSEAGGQTYNSPLHF. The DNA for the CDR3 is TGTGCCAGCAGTGAAGCTGGTGGACAGACCTATAATTCACCCCTCCACTTT.

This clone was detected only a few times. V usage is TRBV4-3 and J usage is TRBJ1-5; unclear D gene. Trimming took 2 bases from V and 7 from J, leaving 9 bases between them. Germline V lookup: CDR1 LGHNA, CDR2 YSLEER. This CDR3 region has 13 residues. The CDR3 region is CASSQTVWQPQHF. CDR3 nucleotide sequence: TGCGCCAGCAGCCAAACGGTTTGGCAGCCCCAGCATTTT.

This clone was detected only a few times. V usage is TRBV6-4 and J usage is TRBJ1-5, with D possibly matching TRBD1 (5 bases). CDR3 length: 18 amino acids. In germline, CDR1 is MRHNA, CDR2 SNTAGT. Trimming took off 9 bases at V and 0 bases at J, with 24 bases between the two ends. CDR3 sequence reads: CARFQGSRRHYSNQPQHF. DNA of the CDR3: TGTGCCAGATTTCAGGGCAGCCGGCGCCATTATAGCAATCAGCCCCAGCATTTT.

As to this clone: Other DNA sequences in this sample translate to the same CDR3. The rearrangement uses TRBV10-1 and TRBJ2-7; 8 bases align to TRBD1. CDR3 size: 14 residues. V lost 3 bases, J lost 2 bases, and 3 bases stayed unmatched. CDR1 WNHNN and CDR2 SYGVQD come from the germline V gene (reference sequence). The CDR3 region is CASSEKGQAYEQYF. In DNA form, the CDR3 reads TGCGCCAGCAGTGAAAAGGGACAGGCCTACGAGCAGTACTTC.

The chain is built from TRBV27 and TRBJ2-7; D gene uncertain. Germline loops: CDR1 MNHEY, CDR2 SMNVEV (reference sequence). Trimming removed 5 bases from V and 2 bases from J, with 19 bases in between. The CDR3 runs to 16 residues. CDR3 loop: CASSPSGGENTYEQYF. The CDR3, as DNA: TGTGCCAGCAGTCCCAGTGGCGGCGAAAACACCTACGAGCAGTACTTC.

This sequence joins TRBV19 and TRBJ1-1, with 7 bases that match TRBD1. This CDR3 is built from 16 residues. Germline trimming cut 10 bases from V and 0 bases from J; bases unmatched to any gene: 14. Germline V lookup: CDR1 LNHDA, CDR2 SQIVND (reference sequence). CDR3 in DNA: TGTGCCACCTCCAACAGGGGCGCACGCATGAACACTGAAGCTTTCTTT. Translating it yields CATSNRGARMNTEAFF.

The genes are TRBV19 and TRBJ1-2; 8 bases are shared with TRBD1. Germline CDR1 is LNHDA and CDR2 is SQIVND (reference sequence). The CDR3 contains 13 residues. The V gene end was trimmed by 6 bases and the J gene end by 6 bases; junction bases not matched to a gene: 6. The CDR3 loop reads CASRTGQGNGYTF. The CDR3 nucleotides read TGTGCCAGTAGAACCGGACAGGGCAATGGCTACACCTTC.

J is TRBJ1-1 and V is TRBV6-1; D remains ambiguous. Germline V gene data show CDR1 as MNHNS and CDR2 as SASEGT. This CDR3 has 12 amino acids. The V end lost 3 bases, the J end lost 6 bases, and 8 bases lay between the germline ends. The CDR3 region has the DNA TGTGCCAGCAGTGAGAGGGTCGCTGAAGCTTTCTTT. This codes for CASSERVAEAFF.

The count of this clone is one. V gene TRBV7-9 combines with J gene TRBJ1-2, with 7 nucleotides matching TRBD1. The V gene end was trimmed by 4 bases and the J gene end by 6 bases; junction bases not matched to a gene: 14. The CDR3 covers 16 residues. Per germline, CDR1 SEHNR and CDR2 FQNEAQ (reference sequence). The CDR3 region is CASSSYGGDSSNGYTF. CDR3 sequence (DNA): TGTGCCAGCAGCTCATACGGGGGGGACAGTTCGAATGGCTACACCTTC.

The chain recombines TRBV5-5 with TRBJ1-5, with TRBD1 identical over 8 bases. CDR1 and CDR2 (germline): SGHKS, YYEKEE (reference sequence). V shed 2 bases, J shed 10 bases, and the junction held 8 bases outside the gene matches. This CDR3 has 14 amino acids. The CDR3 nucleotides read TGTGCCAGCAGCTTACAGGGGGGTATCATCCCCCAGCATTTT. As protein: CASSLQGGIIPQHF.

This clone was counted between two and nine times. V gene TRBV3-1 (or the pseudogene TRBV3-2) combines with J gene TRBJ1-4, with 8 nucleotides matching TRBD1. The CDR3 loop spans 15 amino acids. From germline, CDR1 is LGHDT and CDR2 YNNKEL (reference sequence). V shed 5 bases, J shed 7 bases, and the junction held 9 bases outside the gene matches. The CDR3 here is CASSDPGQVTEKLFF. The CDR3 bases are TGTGCCAGCAGCGATCCGGGACAGGTAACTGAAAAACTGTTTTTT.

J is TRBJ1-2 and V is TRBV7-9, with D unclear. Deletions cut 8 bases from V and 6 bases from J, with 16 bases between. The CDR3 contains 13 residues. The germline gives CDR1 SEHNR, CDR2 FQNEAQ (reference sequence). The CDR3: CASRERASNGYTF. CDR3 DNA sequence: TGTGCCAGCCGGGAGCGGGCCAGCAATGGCTACACCTTC. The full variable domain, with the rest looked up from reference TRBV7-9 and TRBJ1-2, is DTGVSQNPRHKITKRGQNVTFRCDPISEHNRLYWYRQTLGQGPEFLTYFQNEAQLEKSRLLSDRFSAERPKGSFSTLEIQRTEQGDSAMYLCASRERASNGYTFGSGTRLTVV.

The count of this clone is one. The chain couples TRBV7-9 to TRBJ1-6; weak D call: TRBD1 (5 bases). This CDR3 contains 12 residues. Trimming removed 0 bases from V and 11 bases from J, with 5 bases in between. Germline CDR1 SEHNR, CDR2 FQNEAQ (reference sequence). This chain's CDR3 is CASSLAQAPLHF. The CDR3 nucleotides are TGTGCCAGCAGCTTAGCACAGGCACCCCTCCACTTT.

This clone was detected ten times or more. The CDR3 coding sequence is TGTGCCACCAGCAGTGCTCAGGGCCACACTTATAGCAATCAGCCCCAGCATTTT. Amino acids: CATSSAQGHTYSNQPQHF. This chain joins TRBV15 and TRBJ1-5; a possible D gene is TRBD1 (5 bases). This CDR3 is 18 amino acids long. V lost 3 bases and J 0 bases, leaving 18 bases between the germline ends. Per germline, CDR1 LNHNV and CDR2 YYDKDF (reference sequence).

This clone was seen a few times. The DNA for the CDR3 is TGCGCCAGCAGCCAAGATCCCCTGAGCTACGAGCAGTACTTC. It encodes CASSQDPLSYEQYF. The chain is built from TRBV4-1 and TRBJ2-7; D gene unclear. The CDR3 spans 14 residues. Per the germline V gene, CDR1 is MGHRA and CDR2 is YSYEKL. V shed 0 bases and J shed 3 bases, with 9 bases lying between them.

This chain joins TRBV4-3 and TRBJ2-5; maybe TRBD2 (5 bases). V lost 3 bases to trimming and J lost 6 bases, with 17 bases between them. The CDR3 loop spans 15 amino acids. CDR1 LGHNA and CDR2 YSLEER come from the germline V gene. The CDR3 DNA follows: TGCGCCAGCAGCCAGGGGTCGGGGAGAAGTCAGACCCAGTACTTC. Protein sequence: CASSQGSGRSQTQYF.

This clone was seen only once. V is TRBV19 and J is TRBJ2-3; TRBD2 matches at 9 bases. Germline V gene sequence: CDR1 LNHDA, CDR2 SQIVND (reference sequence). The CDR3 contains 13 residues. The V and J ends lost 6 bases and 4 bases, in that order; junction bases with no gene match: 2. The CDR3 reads CASRVAGADTQYF. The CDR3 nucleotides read TGTGCCAGTAGGGTAGCGGGGGCAGATACGCAGTATTTT.

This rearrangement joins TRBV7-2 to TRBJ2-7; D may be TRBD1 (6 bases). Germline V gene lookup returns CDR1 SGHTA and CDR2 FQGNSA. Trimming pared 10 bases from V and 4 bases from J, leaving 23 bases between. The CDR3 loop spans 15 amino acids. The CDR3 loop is CATRSGRTAGYEQYF. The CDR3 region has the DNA TGTGCCACTCGGTCGGGTCGGACAGCTGGATACGAGCAGTACTTC. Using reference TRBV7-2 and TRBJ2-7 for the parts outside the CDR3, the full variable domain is GAGVSQSPSNKVTEKGKDVELRCDPISGHTALYWYRQSLGQGLEFLIYFQGNSAPDKSGLPSDRFSAERTGGSVSTLTIQRTQQEDSAVYLCATRSGRTAGYEQYFGPGTRLTVT.

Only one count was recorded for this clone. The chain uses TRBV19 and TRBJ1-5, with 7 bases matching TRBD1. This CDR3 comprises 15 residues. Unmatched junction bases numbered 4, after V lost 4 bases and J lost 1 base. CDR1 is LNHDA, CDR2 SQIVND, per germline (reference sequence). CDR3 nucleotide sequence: TGTGCCAGTAGTAAGGGCAGGGGGAGCAATCAGCCCCAGCATTTT. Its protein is CASSKGRGSNQPQHF.

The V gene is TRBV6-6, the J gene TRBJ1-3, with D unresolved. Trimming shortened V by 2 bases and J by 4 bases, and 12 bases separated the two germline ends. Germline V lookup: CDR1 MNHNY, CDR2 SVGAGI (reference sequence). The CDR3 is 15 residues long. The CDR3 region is CASSYGGSRGNTIYF. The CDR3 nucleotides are TGTGCCAGCAGTTACGGCGGCTCGCGGGGAAACACCATATATTTT.

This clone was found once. CDR3 sequence reads: CASSSMDTDLSEAFF. Here the CDR3 DNA reads TGCGCCAGCAGCTCAATGGACACGGACCTTTCAGAAGCTTTCTTT. V usage is TRBV5-1 and J usage is TRBJ1-1, with a tentative D call TRBD1 (5 bases). Trimming shortened V by 3 bases and J by 8 bases, and 20 bases separated the two germline ends. Germline V gene data show CDR1 as SGHRS and CDR2 as YFSETQ. The CDR3 is 15 amino acids.